Shown below are 3 T cell receptor beta chains from a single sample sequenced in a study of shared clonotypes between healthy human individuals. The data were produced by immunoSEQ multiplex PCR, yet TCRdb's version contains in-frame clones alone and is incomplete. The sample yields some 2,400,000 clones, approximately 96% seen once. The sample comprised naive CD4+ T cells sorted from blood. Subset specified: CD45RA+ positively selected. The source is a man between 18 and 35 years old in good health.

The CDR3 region is CAITNGVGQYF. CDR3 in DNA: TGTGCCATCACTAACGGAGTAGGGCAGTACTTC. The gene calls are TRBV10-3 and TRBJ2-7; D remains unclear. The germline V and J ends were trimmed by 7 bases and 9 bases, with 13 bases remaining between them. The germline CDR1 and CDR2 sequences are ENHRY and SYGVKD. The CDR3 totals 11 residues.

The chain combines TRBV10-3 with TRBJ1-1; D ambiguous. Between the trimmed V and J ends, which lost 10 bases and 3 bases, there was a span of 15 bases. CDR1 is ENHRY, CDR2 SYGVKD, per germline. This CDR3 is 13 amino acids long. The CDR3 DNA reads as TGTGCCACCGCGACGATGACGGACACTGAAGCTTTCTTT. Translation gives CATATMTDTEAFF.

The genes are TRBV5-6 and TRBJ2-7, with 9 bases lining up with TRBD2. The CDR3 is 15 residues long. V shed 0 bases and J 3 bases; nucleotides not matched to a gene: 4. Germline CDR1 reads SGHDT; CDR2 reads YYEEEE. CDR3 in amino acids: CASSLALAGRYEQYF. The CDR3 region has the DNA TGTGCCAGCAGCTTGGCCCTAGCGGGGCGCTACGAGCAGTACTTC.